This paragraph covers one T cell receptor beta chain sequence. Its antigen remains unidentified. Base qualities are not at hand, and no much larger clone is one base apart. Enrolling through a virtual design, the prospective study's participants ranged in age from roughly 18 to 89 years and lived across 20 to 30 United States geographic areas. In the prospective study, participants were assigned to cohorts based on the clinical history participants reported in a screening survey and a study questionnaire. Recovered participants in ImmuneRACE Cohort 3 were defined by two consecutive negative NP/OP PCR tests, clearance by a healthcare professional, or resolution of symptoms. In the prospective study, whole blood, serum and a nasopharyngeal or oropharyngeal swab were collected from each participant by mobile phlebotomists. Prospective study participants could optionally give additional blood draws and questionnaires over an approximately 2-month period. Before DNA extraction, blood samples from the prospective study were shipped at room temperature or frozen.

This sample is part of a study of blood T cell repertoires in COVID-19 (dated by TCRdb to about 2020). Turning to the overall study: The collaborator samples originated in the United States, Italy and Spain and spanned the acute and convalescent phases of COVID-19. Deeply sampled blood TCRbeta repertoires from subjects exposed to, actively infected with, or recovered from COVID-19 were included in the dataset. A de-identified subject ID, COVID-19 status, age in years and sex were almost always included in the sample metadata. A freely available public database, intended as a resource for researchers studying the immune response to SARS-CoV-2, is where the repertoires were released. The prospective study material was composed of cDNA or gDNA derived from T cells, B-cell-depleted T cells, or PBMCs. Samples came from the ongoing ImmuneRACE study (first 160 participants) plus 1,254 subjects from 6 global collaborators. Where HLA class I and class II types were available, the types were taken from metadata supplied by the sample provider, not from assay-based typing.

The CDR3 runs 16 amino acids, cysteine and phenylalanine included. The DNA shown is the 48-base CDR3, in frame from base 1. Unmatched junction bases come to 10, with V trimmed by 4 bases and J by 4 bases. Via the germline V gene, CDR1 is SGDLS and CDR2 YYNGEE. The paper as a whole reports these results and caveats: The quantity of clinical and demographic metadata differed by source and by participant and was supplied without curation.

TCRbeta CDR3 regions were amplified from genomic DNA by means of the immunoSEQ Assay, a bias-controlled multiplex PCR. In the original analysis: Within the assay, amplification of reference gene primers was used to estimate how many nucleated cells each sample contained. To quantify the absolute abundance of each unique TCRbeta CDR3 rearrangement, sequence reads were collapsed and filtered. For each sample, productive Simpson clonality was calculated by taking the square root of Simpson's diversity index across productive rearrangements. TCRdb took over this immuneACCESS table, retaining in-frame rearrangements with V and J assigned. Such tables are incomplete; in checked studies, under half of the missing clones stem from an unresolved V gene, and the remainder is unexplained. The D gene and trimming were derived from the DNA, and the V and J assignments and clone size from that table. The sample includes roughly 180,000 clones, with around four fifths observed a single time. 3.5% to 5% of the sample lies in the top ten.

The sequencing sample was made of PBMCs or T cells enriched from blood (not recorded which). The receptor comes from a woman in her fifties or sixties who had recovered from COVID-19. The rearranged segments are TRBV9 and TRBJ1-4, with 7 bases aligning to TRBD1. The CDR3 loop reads CASSLPRDSDNEKLFF. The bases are TGTGCCAGCAGCTTACCCCGGGACAGCGATAATGAAAAACTGTTTTTT. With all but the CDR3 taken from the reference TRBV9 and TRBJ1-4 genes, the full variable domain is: DSGVTQTPKHLITATGQRVTLRCSPRSGDLSVYWYQQSLDQGLQFLIQYYNGEERAKGNILERFSAQQFPDLHSELNLSSLELGDSALYFCASSLPRDSDNEKLFFGSGTQLSVL.